These 26 T cell receptor beta chains originate from one sample sequenced in a study of patients and donors after allogeneic stem cell transplantation. One entry per CDR3 protein results from TCRdb running MiXCR on the RT-PCR reads. The table lists tens of thousands of distinct CDR3 sequences, around 48% of them singletons. Sequencing was done on a sample of blood, either unsorted or a sorted T cell fraction (not recorded which). The source of these receptors is a human donor who was either an allogeneic HSCT recipient or a stem cell or donor lymphocyte infusion donor (not recorded which). It is not recorded whose cells these are; they may come from a transplant donor.

The CDR3 sequence is CATSDPSFTYNEQFF. The CDR3 bases are TGTGCCACCAGTGACCCAAGTTTTACCTACAATGAGCAGTTCTTC. The chain recombines TRBV24-1 with TRBJ2-1; no clear D gene. The CDR3 length is 15 residues. Germline V gene data show CDR1 as KGHDR and CDR2 as SFDVKD. Trimming shortened V by 4 bases and J by 2 bases, and 11 bases separated the two germline ends.

J is TRBJ1-3 and V is TRBV7-3, with a weak D call TRBD1 (5 bases). V was trimmed by 2 bases and J by 0 bases, leaving 14 bases between them. The CDR3 contains 17 residues. Per the germline V gene, CDR1 is SGHTA and CDR2 is FQGTGA. DNA of the CDR3: TGTGCCAGCAGCTTATTTCCAGGGAAGGCCTCTGGAAACACCATATATTTT. It translates to CASSLFPGKASGNTIYF. Looking up the rest from reference TRBV7-3 and TRBJ1-3 gives the full variable domain: GAGVSQTPSNKVTEKGKYVELRCDPISGHTALYWYRQSLGQGPEFLIYFQGTGAADDSGLPNDRFFAVRPEGSVSTLKIQRTERGDSAVYLCASSLFPGKASGNTIYFGEGSWLTVV.

The chain uses TRBV7-6 and TRBJ1-1; D is uncertain. The CDR3 has 13 residues. Germline lookup yields CDR1 SGHVS and CDR2 FNYEAQ. Between the trimmed V and J ends, which lost 5 bases and 7 bases, there was a span of 14 bases. Here the CDR3 DNA reads TGTGCCAGCAGCCCCGGACCGGAGTATGAAGCTTTCTTT. Its protein product is CASSPGPEYEAFF.

The table lists this clonotype with a count of one. The genes are TRBV20-1 and TRBJ1-5; 8 bases agree with TRBD1. The CDR3 extends over 14 amino acids. Trimming at V came to 3 bases and at J to 7 bases, leaving 8 bases not matched to a gene. CDR1 and CDR2 from the germline V gene are DFQATT and SNEGSKA (reference sequence). The CDR3 loop reads CSASLDRVRQPQHF. In DNA, the CDR3 is TGCAGTGCTAGTTTGGACAGGGTAAGACAGCCCCAGCATTTT.

The chain uses TRBV20-1 and TRBJ1-6, with D unresolved. The germline V and J ends were trimmed by 0 bases and 0 bases, with 12 bases remaining between them. The CDR3 is 17 amino acids. Germline CDR1 is DFQATT and CDR2 is SNEGSKA (reference sequence). The CDR3 coding sequence is TGCAGTGCTAGAGATCCAGGCCTCGCCTCCTATAATTCACCCCTCCACTTT. Translating it yields CSARDPGLASYNSPLHF.

This chain joins TRBV6-5 and TRBJ1-1; maybe TRBD1 (6 bases). Trimming took 4 bases from V and 10 from J, leaving 19 bases between them. Germline V lookup: CDR1 MNHEY, CDR2 SVGAGI. This CDR3 is built from 14 residues. The CDR3: CASSFFLGAPGAFF. CDR3 nucleotides: TGTGCCAGCAGTTTCTTTTTGGGGGCGCCAGGAGCTTTCTTT.

The J gene is TRBJ2-1, the V gene TRBV4-3; TRBD2 agrees at 13 bases. With V trimmed by 4 bases and J by 5 bases, 5 bases remained unmatched. The V gene's germline CDR1 is LGHNA and CDR2 YSLEER. The CDR3 extends over 16 amino acids. This chain's CDR3 is CASSLRLAGGNNEQFF. The CDR3 DNA sequence: TGCGCCAGCAGCCTTCGACTAGCGGGAGGCAACAATGAGCAGTTCTTC.

DNA of the CDR3: TGTGCCAGCAGCCAAGCGGCATTCTCCTATAATTCACCCCTCCACTTT. This codes for CASSQAAFSYNSPLHF. This sequence joins TRBV14 and TRBJ1-6; D remains ambiguous. The CDR3 consists of 16 residues. V was shortened by 1 base and J by 0 bases, with 7 bases between the two germline ends. Germline V lookup: CDR1 SGHDN, CDR2 FVKESK.

This chain links TRBV19 with TRBJ1-5; D remains unclear. Germline CDR1 reads LNHDA; CDR2 reads SQIVND (reference sequence). Trimming took 7 bases from V and 2 from J, leaving 15 bases between them. This CDR3 comprises 15 residues. The CDR3 sequence is CASTPSLGGNQPQHF. In DNA form, the CDR3 reads TGTGCCAGTACCCCAAGTTTAGGAGGCAATCAGCCCCAGCATTTT.

This clonotype was seen a single time. J is TRBJ2-7 and V is TRBV15; 8 bases are a match to TRBD2. J was trimmed by 3 bases and V by 0 bases; bases with no gene match: 19. From germline, CDR1 is LNHNV and CDR2 YYDKDF (reference sequence). The CDR3 totals 20 residues. The CDR3, as DNA: TGTGCCACCAGCAGAGATGGTTGGGACGGGGATGGTAGCGGGAACTACGAGCAGTACTTC. Its translation is CATSRDGWDGDGSGNYEQYF.

A few counts support this clonotype. V and J are TRBV4-1 and TRBJ1-1; TRBD1 matches 7 bases. Germline-derived CDR1 and CDR2 are MGHRA and YSYEKL. The CDR3 runs 12 residues. Germline trimming cut 4 bases from V and 9 bases from J; bases unmatched to any gene: 5. Written as DNA, the CDR3 is TGCGCCAGCAGCCTCGGACAGGAGCAAGCTTTCTTT. Translated: CASSLGQEQAFF.

The CDR3 nucleotides are TGTGCCAGCCGAGGGGCAGTAAATTCACCCCTCCACTTT. It translates to CASRGAVNSPLHF. The genes are TRBV25-1 and TRBJ1-6; perhaps TRBD1 as D (5 bases). The V gene's germline CDR1 is MGHDK and CDR2 SYGVNS. The V and J ends lost 8 bases and 7 bases respectively, with 12 bases between them. CDR3 length equals 13 residues.

V usage is TRBV10-3 and J usage is TRBJ2-3; no reliable D call. Trimming stripped 2 bases from V and 1 base from J, with 7 bases between. Looked up from germline, CDR1 is ENHRY and CDR2 is SYGVKD. CDR3 size: 14 residues. The CDR3 DNA is TGTGCCATCAGTGAGGGCCTGGGCACAGATACGCAGTATTTT. It specifies CAISEGLGTDTQYF.

This sequence joins TRBV10-3 and TRBJ1-5; 8 bases align to TRBD1. V trimming: 10 bases; J trimming: 3 bases; junction bases outside the gene matches: 8. This CDR3 has 14 residues. CDR1 ENHRY and CDR2 SYGVKD come from the germline V gene. The CDR3 DNA is TGTGCCACCTCCGGGACAGGATACAATCAGCCCCAGCATTTT. Protein sequence: CATSGTGYNQPQHF.

The chain is built from TRBV7-3 and TRBJ1-5; D unclear. Germline lookup yields CDR1 SGHTA and CDR2 FQGTGA. The CDR3 length is 17 residues. Deletions cut 10 bases from V and 0 bases from J, with 22 bases between. CDR3 nucleotide sequence: TGTGCCACCACGCTGAGGTCGACTGGGAGTAGCAATCAGCCCCAGCATTTT. It specifies CATTLRSTGSSNQPQHF.

This clonotype came up a few times. This chain uses TRBV19 with TRBJ1-1, with D tentatively TRBD1 (5 bases). The CDR3 has 13 residues. Looked up from germline, CDR1 is LNHDA and CDR2 is SQIVND (reference sequence). V gave up 10 bases and J gave up 4 bases, with 16 bases separating them. CDR3 nucleotide sequence: TGTGCCACATCCCAAGAGGGGTCCACTGAAGCTTTCTTT. Translation gives CATSQEGSTEAFF. The entire variable domain, with the rest obtained from reference TRBV19 and TRBJ1-1, is as follows: DGGITQSPKYLFRKEGQNVTLSCEQNLNHDAMYWYRQDPGQGLRLIYYSQIVNDFQKGDIAEGYSVSREKKESFPLTVTSAQKNPTAFYLCATSQEGSTEAFFGQGTRLTVV.

The CDR3 loop is CASRDSASNYGYTF. The CDR3 coding sequence is TGTGCCAGCAGAGACTCGGCTTCTAACTATGGCTACACCTTC. This chain uses TRBV6-2 or TRBV6-3 with TRBJ1-2, with D unresolved. This CDR3 has 14 residues. Trimming removed 6 bases from V and 0 bases from J, with 11 bases in between. From germline, CDR1 is MNHEY and CDR2 SVGEGT.

This clonotype turned up a few times. This chain uses TRBV12-3 or TRBV12-4 with TRBJ1-2; D might be TRBD1 (5 bases). V was clipped by 7 bases and J by 4 bases, with 16 bases between them. The length of the CDR3 is 14 residues. CDR3 sequence (DNA): TGTGCCAGCACCCAAGGGGCGTTGCGCTATGGCTACACCTTC. It specifies CASTQGALRYGYTF.

V gene TRBV5-5 combines with J gene TRBJ2-4, with TRBD1 as a possible D gene (5 bases). The germline V gene has CDR1 SGHKS and CDR2 YYEKEE (reference sequence). V dropped 1 base and J dropped 7 bases, with 12 bases sitting between them. CDR3 length equals 14 residues. DNA of the CDR3: TGTGCCAGCAGCTTGACTGGGGCTAAGAACATTCAGTACTTC. Translating gives CASSLTGAKNIQYF. The full variable domain, completed using reference TRBV5-5 and TRBJ2-4, is DAGVTQSPTHLIKTRGQQVTLRCSPISGHKSVSWYQQVLGQGPQFIFQYYEKEERGRGNFPDRFSARQFPNYSSELNVNALLLGDSALYLCASSLTGAKNIQYFGAGTRLSVL.

There are a few counts of this clonotype. The chain couples TRBV12-3 or TRBV12-4 to TRBJ1-1; 7 nucleotides align to TRBD1. CDR3 length: 15 residues. J gave up 1 base and V 5 bases, and 7 bases lay outside the gene matches. CDR3 nucleotide sequence: TGTGCCAGCAGTGCACGACAGGGTGGGAACACTGAAGCTTTCTTT. This encodes CASSARQGGNTEAFF.

J is TRBJ2-1 and V is TRBV28; TRBD2 matches at 13 bases. V was clipped by 5 bases and J by 7 bases; unmatched bases: 5. The CDR3 loop spans 15 amino acids. Germline CDR1 MDHEN, CDR2 SYDVKM. CDR3 sequence reads: CASSATSGRGNEQFF. The CDR3 DNA is TGTGCCAGCAGTGCAACTAGCGGGAGGGGTAATGAGCAGTTCTTC.

In this sample, this clonotype turned up a few times. This chain links TRBV27 with TRBJ1-5; 10 bases match TRBD1. CDR1 and CDR2 from the germline V gene are MNHEY and SMNVEV (reference sequence). The trim removed 5 bases at V and 7 bases at J, leaving 8 bases unmatched. CDR3 length: 15 residues. The CDR3 loop is CASSPLGTGDQPQHF. The CDR3 bases are TGTGCCAGCAGTCCCCTCGGGACAGGGGACCAGCCCCAGCATTTT.

This clonotype was counted between two and nine times. The rearrangement uses TRBV18 and TRBJ1-5, with 7 bases fitting TRBD1. CDR3 length: 14 residues. V trimming: 3 bases; J trimming: 3 bases; junction bases outside the gene matches: 2. Germline V gene sequence: CDR1 KGHSH, CDR2 LQKENI. The CDR3 bases are TGTGCCAGCTCACCCGACAGGGCCAATCAGCCCCAGCATTTT. This translates into CASSPDRANQPQHF.

The rearrangement joins TRBV4-3 to TRBJ1-5; 7 bases map to TRBD1. Germline trimming cut 0 bases from V and 6 bases from J; bases unmatched to any gene: 8. CDR3 length equals 16 residues. Germline values: CDR1 LGHNA, CDR2 YSLEER. CDR3 residues: CASSQDRDSWSQPQHF. The CDR3 nucleotides are TGCGCCAGCAGCCAAGATCGGGACAGTTGGAGTCAGCCCCAGCATTTT.

V gene TRBV5-1 combines with J gene TRBJ2-3; no clear D gene. The CDR3 spans 14 residues. The germline gives CDR1 SGHRS, CDR2 YFSETQ. Trimming removed 2 bases at V and 4 bases at J, with 11 bases between. CDR3 sequence reads: CASSFHSAADTQYF. DNA for the CDR3: TGCGCCAGCAGCTTCCATTCGGCCGCAGATACGCAGTATTTT.

This clonotype came up a few times. The chain has TRBV6-2 or TRBV6-3 and TRBJ1-5; TRBD1 agrees at 7 bases. This CDR3 is built from 14 residues. Germline values: CDR1 MNHEY, CDR2 SVGEGT. Unmatched junction bases numbered 6, after V lost 6 bases and J lost 4 bases. The CDR3 protein is CASRGQILNQPQHF. In nucleotides, the CDR3 is TGTGCCAGCAGGGGACAGATACTAAATCAGCCCCAGCATTTT.